This T cell receptor (beta chain) was sequenced in a study of response to subunit inactivated influenza vaccine. MiXCR was run by TCRdb on the RT-PCR reads, yielding one entry per CDR3 protein. The sample has 600,000 to 850,000 distinct CDR3 sequences, approximately 15% seen once. This CDR3 is 14 amino acids long. CDR1 and CDR2 from the germline V gene are LGHDT and YNNKEL (reference sequence). The V end lost 4 bases, the J end lost 3 bases, and 12 bases lay between the germline ends. General observations from the study: It was the authors' suggestion that each seasonal influenza vaccination recruits few new T cells.

This clonotype was observed a few times. The target antigen is unknown. Sequencing was performed on PBMCs from blood, taken approximately 15 days before vaccination. This receptor was taken from a man aged 45-60 years who received an inactivated influenza vaccine. The V gene is TRBV3-1, the J gene TRBJ2-5, with D tentatively TRBD1 (6 bases). The chain's CDR3 is CASSRRDIEETQYF. CDR3 coding DNA: TGTGCCAGCAGCCGCCGGGACATTGAAGAGACCCAGTACTTC.